What follows are 22 T cell receptor beta chains derived from one specimen sequenced in a study of control samples from healthy donors and cancer patients (dated by TCRdb to 2020 to 2021). Libraries were constructed by the immunoSEQ multiplex PCR assay. The table comes from immuneACCESS by way of TCRdb, which keeps in-frame sequences with V and J called. Part of the clones is missing from these tables; in studies checked, under half for an unresolved V gene and the rest for unknown reasons. Recorded for this sample are some 100,000 clones; roughly 89% of them occurred a single time. The ten largest clones add up to less than 3.5% of the sample. Sample: blood. The receptors shown here come from a human donor in good health. The donor label of this sample is uncertain.

V gene TRBV6-5 combines with J gene TRBJ2-5; 12 bases match TRBD2. The CDR3 loop spans 13 amino acids. The germline V gene has CDR1 MNHEY and CDR2 SVGAGI. J lost 4 bases, V lost 8 bases, and 2 bases had no gene match. The DNA for the CDR3 is TGTGCCAGCCTGACTAGCGGGGGAGAGACCCAGTACTTC. This sequence encodes CASLTSGGETQYF.

The rearrangement uses TRBV11-2 and TRBJ2-1; no clear D. Germline V gene sequence: CDR1 SGHAT, CDR2 FQNNGV. V dropped 2 bases and J dropped 5 bases, with 22 bases sitting between them. CDR3 length: 18 residues. The CDR3 sequence is CASSLYPEPPNVHNEQFF. CDR3 coding DNA: TGTGCCAGCAGCTTATATCCCGAGCCTCCTAATGTGCACAATGAGCAGTTCTTC.

This clone turned up a few times. V is TRBV3-1 (or the pseudogene TRBV3-2) and J is TRBJ1-6; 9 nucleotides match TRBD1. Per germline, CDR1 LGHDT and CDR2 YNNKEL (reference sequence). J gave up 6 bases and V 6 bases, and 9 bases lay outside the gene matches. The CDR3 spans 16 residues. The CDR3, as DNA: TGTGCCAGCAGGCCACCGGGACAGGGAGGTAATTCACCCCTCCACTTT. Translation: CASRPPGQGGNSPLHF.

V and J are TRBV7-2 and TRBJ2-5, with a weak D call TRBD1 (5 bases). In germline, CDR1 is SGHTA, CDR2 FQGNSA. CDR3 length: 16 residues. V was shortened by 1 base and J by 0 bases, with 12 bases between the two germline ends. The CDR3 nucleotides read TGTGCCAGCAGCTTAGGATGGGGCGAACACCAAGAGACCCAGTACTTC. Protein product: CASSLGWGEHQETQYF.

The V call is TRBV5-6, the J call TRBJ2-7; D not certain. The CDR3 is made up of 13 amino acids. With 0 bases removed from V and 2 bases from J, the gap between germline ends came to 6 bases. The germline V gene encodes CDR1 SGHDT and CDR2 YYEEEE. The CDR3 loop reads CASSLGSAYEQYF. The DNA of the CDR3 is TGTGCCAGCAGCTTGGGGAGTGCCTACGAGCAGTACTTC.

The rearrangement links TRBV6-1 to TRBJ2-7; possibly TRBD2 for D (5 bases). The CDR3 has 17 residues. CDR1 is MNHNS, CDR2 SASEGT, per germline. Trimming stripped 2 bases from V and 3 bases from J, with 20 bases between. Written as DNA, the CDR3 is TGTGCCAGCAGTGAAAGAAGCGGAGCTTGGACCATCTACGAGCAGTACTTC. Translating gives CASSERSGAWTIYEQYF.

The chain joins TRBV5-1 to TRBJ2-7; D is unresolved. Trimming took 3 bases from V and 5 from J, leaving 9 bases between them. The CDR3 is made up of 12 amino acids. Germline V lookup: CDR1 SGHRS, CDR2 YFSETQ. The CDR3 DNA sequence: TGCGCCAGCAGCTACACCGGCGACGAGCAGTACTTC. It encodes CASSYTGDEQYF.

This chain connects TRBV7-2 to TRBJ2-3; D is unresolved. The CDR3 runs 12 residues. Trimming shortened V by 5 bases and J by 5 bases, and 8 bases separated the two germline ends. Germline V gene sequence: CDR1 SGHTA, CDR2 FQGNSA. CDR3 DNA sequence: TGTGCCAGCAGCCGACGACGAGATACGCAGTATTTT. Translation gives CASSRRRDTQYF.

The V call is TRBV7-2, the J call TRBJ1-6; a weak D match, TRBD1 (6 bases). V dropped 5 bases and J dropped 9 bases, with 20 bases sitting between them. The CDR3 runs to 16 residues. Germline V gene data show CDR1 as SGHTA and CDR2 as FQGNSA. CDR3 DNA: TGTGCCAGCAGCCCTAGAGGGGGGTCGGCCGGTTCACCCCTCCACTTT. The encoded protein is CASSPRGGSAGSPLHF.

V usage is TRBV5-3 and J usage is TRBJ1-4, with 8 bases lining up with TRBD1. TRBV5-3 is flagged as an ORF with uncertain function. The V and J ends lost 1 base and 4 bases, in that order; junction bases with no gene match: 6. This CDR3 is built from 16 residues. CDR3 residues: CARSLPGQAINEKLFF. The CDR3 coding sequence is TGTGCCAGAAGCTTGCCGGGACAGGCGATTAATGAAAAACTGTTTTTT.

CDR3 nucleotide sequence: TGTGCCAGCAGCGCAGGGACAGGGGATCAGCCCCAGCATTTT. Protein product: CASSAGTGDQPQHF. The chain joins TRBV9 to TRBJ1-5; 10 bases agree with TRBD1. CDR1 is SGDLS, CDR2 YYNGEE, per germline. Losses at the gene ends were 3 bases for V and 5 bases for J; bases not matched to a gene: 2. This CDR3 contains 14 residues.

V usage is TRBV9 and J usage is TRBJ1-4; possibly TRBD1 for D (6 bases). The germline V gene has CDR1 SGDLS and CDR2 YYNGEE. V gave up 8 bases and J gave up 3 bases, with 14 bases separating them. The CDR3 length is 14 residues. CDR3 residues: CASPGASANEKLFF. CDR3 sequence (DNA): TGTGCCAGTCCAGGGGCATCAGCTAATGAAAAACTGTTTTTT.

A few counts support this clone. The rearrangement uses TRBV10-1 and TRBJ2-1, with 7 bases identical to TRBD1. V shed 9 bases and J 6 bases; nucleotides not matched to a gene: 14. Germline V lookup: CDR1 WNHNN, CDR2 SYGVQD (reference sequence). CDR3 length equals 15 residues. The CDR3 sequence is CASLASRTGSNEQFF. The CDR3 DNA reads TGCGCCAGTTTAGCGTCCCGGACAGGTAGCAATGAGCAGTTCTTC.

The CDR3 region is CASSLVGALNTEAFF. In DNA form, the CDR3 reads TGCGCCAGCAGCTTGGTAGGGGCTCTGAACACTGAAGCTTTCTTT. The chain links TRBV5-1 to TRBJ1-1; possible D gene TRBD1, 5 bases. The germline V gene has CDR1 SGHRS and CDR2 YFSETQ. V lost 0 bases and J lost 0, with 9 bases in between. The CDR3 consists of 15 residues.

This clone was recorded a few times. The rearrangement uses TRBV15 and TRBJ2-1; D remains unclear. Germline CDR1 and CDR2: LNHNV and YYDKDF (reference sequence). The CDR3 runs 15 residues. The V end was cut by 1 base, the J end by 0 bases, with 7 bases between. Here the CDR3 DNA reads TGTGCCACCAGCAGAGGACGTAGCTCCTACAATGAGCAGTTCTTC. Translated: CATSRGRSSYNEQFF.

The chain employs TRBV27 and TRBJ2-3, with D tentatively TRBD1 (5 bases). Deletions cut 4 bases from V and 1 base from J, with 21 bases between. The CDR3 is made up of 18 amino acids. CDR1 and CDR2 (germline): MNHEY, SMNVEV (reference sequence). The CDR3 DNA reads as TGTGCCAGCAGTTCCTCAGACGGACAACCCCACCGCACAGATACGCAGTATTTT. This codes for CASSSSDGQPHRTDTQYF.

The rearrangement uses TRBV30 and TRBJ2-2; TRBD2 agrees at 7 bases. Germline loops: CDR1 GTSNPN, CDR2 SVGIG (reference sequence). The junction had 5 bases not matched to a gene; V was cut back by 4 bases and J by 3 bases. The CDR3 runs 14 residues. This CDR3 reads CAWKPGLHTGELFF. CDR3 nucleotides: TGTGCCTGGAAACCGGGACTACACACCGGGGAGCTGTTTTTT.

The rearrangement joins TRBV11-2 to TRBJ1-2; no firm D call. There are 14 residues in the CDR3. Germline CDR1 SGHAT, CDR2 FQNNGV. The V end was cut by 1 base, the J end by 5 bases, with 11 bases between. Here the CDR3 DNA reads TGTGCCAGCAGCTTAGCAGATCCCGGGTATGGCTACACCTTC. Residues: CASSLADPGYGYTF.

This chain connects TRBV15 to TRBJ1-4; TRBD1 is a possible D gene (6 bases). CDR3 length: 15 amino acids. Between the trimmed V and J ends, which lost 0 bases and 7 bases, there was a span of 12 bases. CDR1 is LNHNV, CDR2 YYDKDF, per germline (reference sequence). CDR3 in amino acids: CATSRDNREVEKLFF. The CDR3 DNA reads as TGTGCCACCAGCAGAGACAACAGGGAAGTTGAAAAACTGTTTTTT.

The V gene is TRBV6-5, the J gene TRBJ2-2, with D possibly being TRBD2 (5 bases). The V end lost 1 base, the J end lost 7 bases, and 13 bases lay between the germline ends. CDR3 length: 15 residues. Germline V gene sequence: CDR1 MNHEY, CDR2 SVGAGI. CDR3 DNA: TGTGCCAGCAGTTACTATAAGTCGGGGAACGGGGAGCTGTTTTTT. Its protein is CASSYYKSGNGELFF.

The chain carries TRBV6-2 or TRBV6-3 and TRBJ2-5, with a possible D match to TRBD1 (6 bases). From germline, CDR1 is MNHEY and CDR2 SVGEGT. The CDR3 consists of 14 residues. The V and J ends lost 4 bases and 0 bases respectively, with 9 bases between them. CDR3 nucleotides: TGTGCCAGCAGTTGGACAGAATACCAAGAGACCCAGTACTTC. Its translation: CASSWTEYQETQYF.

V is TRBV7-2 and J is TRBJ2-1; 8 bases agree with TRBD1. This CDR3 comprises 11 residues. The germline V gene encodes CDR1 SGHTA and CDR2 FQGNSA. V trimming: 5 bases; J trimming: 14 bases; junction bases outside the gene matches: 5. The DNA for the CDR3 is TGTGCCAGCAGCGTCGGGGACAGGAAGTTCTTC. It translates to CASSVGDRKFF.